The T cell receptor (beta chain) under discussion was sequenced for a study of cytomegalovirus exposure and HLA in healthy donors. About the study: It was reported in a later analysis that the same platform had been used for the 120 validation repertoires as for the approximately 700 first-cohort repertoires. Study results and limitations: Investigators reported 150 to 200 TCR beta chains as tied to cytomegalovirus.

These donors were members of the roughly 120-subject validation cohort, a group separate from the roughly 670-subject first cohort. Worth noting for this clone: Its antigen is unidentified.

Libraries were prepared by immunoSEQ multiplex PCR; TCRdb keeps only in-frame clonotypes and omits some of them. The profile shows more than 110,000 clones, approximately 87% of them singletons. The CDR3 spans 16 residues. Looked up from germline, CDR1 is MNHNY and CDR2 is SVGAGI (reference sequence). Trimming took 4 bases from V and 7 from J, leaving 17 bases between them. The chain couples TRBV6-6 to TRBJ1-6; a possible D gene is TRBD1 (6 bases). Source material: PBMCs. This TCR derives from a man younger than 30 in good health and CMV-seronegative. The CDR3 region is CASSLLSPGENSPLHF. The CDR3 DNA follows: TGTGCCAGCAGTTTACTCTCCCCAGGGGAAAATTCACCCCTCCACTTT.